This is a list of T cell receptor beta chains from one sample in a study of control samples from healthy donors and cancer patients. Clones were sequenced by immunoSEQ multiplex PCR, and TCRdb holds only the in-frame ones, with some missing. The sample lists 50,000 to 55,000 clones; roughly 87% were seen once. Sequences were obtained from PBMCs. All receptors come from a man aged 55 to 69 with head and neck cancer. The CDR3 runs from the conserved cysteine through the conserved F or W. A D gene is named only where the DNA matches it firmly. Clone size appears in some rows only: once, few, many, or a class for an expanded clone.

clone size: -
J gene: TRBJ2-1
V gene: TRBV5-1
D gene: TRBD2
CDR3 DNA: TGCGCCAGCAGCTTGGAGCCTTGGGGTGGCGGGGGGACTCGAGTGGTGCAGTTCTTC
CDR3 protein: CASSLEPWGGGGTRVVQFF

clone size: few
J gene: TRBJ1-4
V gene: TRBV2
D gene: TRBD1
CDR3 DNA: TGTGCCAGCAGCCCACCGACAGGGTCTCGGGAAAAACTGTTTTTT
CDR3 protein: CASSPPTGSREKLFF

clone size: once
J gene: TRBJ2-7
V gene: TRBV27
D gene: TRBD1
CDR3 DNA: TGTGCCAGCAGCTCAGGACAGGACGAGCAGTACTTC
CDR3 protein: CASSSGQDEQYF

clone size: -
J gene: TRBJ2-5
V gene: TRBV30
D gene: -
CDR3 DNA: TGTGCCTGGAGGGGGGTCGGGGAGACCCAGTACTTC
CDR3 protein: CAWRGVGETQYF

clone size: -
J gene: TRBJ1-4
V gene: TRBV15
D gene: -
CDR3 DNA: TGTGCCACCAGCAGACAGGGTATGGAAAAACTGTTTTTT
CDR3 protein: CATSRQGMEKLFF

clone size: -
J gene: TRBJ1-1
V gene: TRBV9
D gene: -
CDR3 DNA: TGTGCCAGCAGCGTAGCTCCGGACACTCCGGAGGCTTTCTTT
CDR3 protein: CASSVAPDTPEAFF

clone size: -
J gene: TRBJ1-6
V gene: TRBV4-2
D gene: -
CDR3 DNA: TGTGCCAGCAGCCAATTGATTAGGGTTAATTCACCCCTCCACTTT
CDR3 protein: CASSQLIRVNSPLHF

clone size: -
J gene: TRBJ2-1
V gene: TRBV4-1
D gene: TRBD1
CDR3 DNA: TGCGCCAGCAGCCCGGCTCGGGACAGGGTAAACAATGAGCAGTTCTTC
CDR3 protein: CASSPARDRVNNEQFF

clone size: -
J gene: TRBJ1-2
V gene: TRBV3-1/TRBV3-2
D gene: TRBD1
CDR3 DNA: TGTGCCAGCAGCCAAGATGAGAGGGGGCGCGATGGCTACACCTTC
CDR3 protein: CASSQDERGRDGYTF

clone size: once
J gene: TRBJ2-2
V gene: TRBV10-2
D gene: -
CDR3 DNA: TGCGCCAGCAGAATGGGACTCAACACCGGGGAGCTGTTTTTT
CDR3 protein: CASRMGLNTGELFF

clone size: -
J gene: TRBJ2-5
V gene: TRBV27
D gene: -
CDR3 DNA: TGTGCCAGCCTTAACGGGACTGAAGAGACCCAGTACTTC
CDR3 protein: CASLNGTEETQYF

clone size: -
J gene: TRBJ2-1
V gene: TRBV6-6
D gene: TRBD2
CDR3 DNA: TGTGCCAGCAGTTACGAAGCGGGGCCCTACAATGAGCAGTTCTTC
CDR3 protein: CASSYEAGPYNEQFF

clone size: -
J gene: TRBJ2-2
V gene: TRBV30
D gene: TRBD2
CDR3 DNA: TGTGCCTGGACGGGGCTGGGACTAGCGGGGGCAGCGAACACCGGGGAGCTGTTTTTT
CDR3 protein: CAWTGLGLAGAANTGELFF

clone size: -
J gene: TRBJ2-2
V gene: TRBV5-1
D gene: TRBD1
CDR3 DNA: TGCGCCAGCAGCTTCGACAGGGGGCAAAACGGGGAGCTGTTTTTT
CDR3 protein: CASSFDRGQNGELFF